This T cell receptor beta chain stems from a study of shared clonotypes between healthy human individuals (dated by TCRdb to the early 2020s). General notes on the study: Three men and a couple of women, aged 18 to 49 years, made up the cohort. For each donor, three plates each were used for CD4 naive and CD4 memory, two plates were used for CD8 naive, and one plate was used for CD8 memory. The study deeply sequenced blood TCR repertoires of roughly five healthy adults to estimate repertoire size and the extent of clonotype sharing between individuals. Libraries were prepared and TCR repertoires were sequenced by different laboratories using diverse techniques, in order to increase sequencing depth and limit assay-specific biases. Between about 0.94 and 10 billion PBMCs per donor were obtained by leukapheresis. Results the study describes overall, beyond this receptor: Sharing across a few donors was observed for about 5% of naive CD4, over 3% of naive CD8, roughly 2.3% of memory CD4, and around 0.44% of memory CD8 clonotypes. Even with the large sequencing depth, rarefaction of the sorted-subset datasets indicated that sequencing was incomplete. Sampling was limited to blood, and TCR repertoires in tissue likely differ from TCR repertoires in blood. The genetic and exposure-history diversity represented was limited by the small number of donors. Compared with non-shared clonotypes, clonotypes shared by all four sorted-subset donors had higher generation probabilities. Naive subsets generally had larger estimated clonotype richness than memory subsets did. Pairwise subsampling indicated that sequencing depth was expected to affect the degree of clonotype sharing among donors.

The donors were healthy, HIV-negative adults who had no recently reported acute infections or vaccinations. Every donor was a Caucasian adult residing in Nashville, Tennessee, USA. Magnetic negative selection was used to enrich CD4+ T cells, after which naive cells were positively selected on CD45RA and the negative fraction became the memory subset. After blood collection by leukapheresis, PBMCs were isolated using Ficoll-Histopaque density gradient centrifugation and then cryopreserved in the vapor phase of liquid nitrogen. Analytical flow cytometry was used to check the purity and quantity of every magnetically sorted T cell population. From each sorted fraction, genomic DNA was isolated and quantified by UV absorbance on a Nanodrop 2000c. To note about this clone: Its antigen remains undetermined. Base quality data are lacking; no much larger clone is found one base away.

TCR CDR3 regions were amplified from genomic DNA by multiplex PCR using the deep immunoSEQ assay. Extracted genomic DNA from each cell subset was spread evenly across all wells of several immunoSEQ 96-well plates, with each plate serving as a replicate. For sorted subsets, around 200 ng genomic DNA, equal to 30,000 or so T cell genomes, was loaded into each replicate PCR. Purified libraries were quantified with a Qubit 3.0 fluorometer, sized on a Bioanalyzer 2100, and re-quantified with the KAPA Library Quantification kit. Every immunoSEQ 96-well plate was sequenced on a dedicated single-read 150-cycle Illumina NextSeq 550 flow cell. The paper's processing steps were these. Because the immunoSEQ output held only junctional sequences and lacked quality scores, the filtering could not match the filtering applied to full-length reads. To assign V/J genes and CDR3, sequences were annotated against IMGT germline references using PyIR, a Python wrapper for IgBLAST v1.9. Any read was removed if the V/J assignment was weak (E-value above 1e-6), the CDR3 was missing, or the read contained stop codons, out-of-frame junctions, or ambiguous translated residues. V3J clonotypes were defined as sequences sharing the same inferred V gene, J gene, and CDR3 amino acid sequence. The percentage overlap between two repertoires was calculated by dividing the number of shared unique clonotypes by the size of the smaller repertoire. Three approaches were used to assess repertoire richness: RTK rarefaction, the Chao1 estimator, and Recon v2.1 estimates of unobserved clonotypes. Generation probabilities for all TCRbeta clonotypes obtained by the gDNA method from a handful of donors were computed using OLGA. The clones in this table, taken by TCRdb from immuneACCESS, are in-frame only. Not every clone is retained; where verified, under half of the shortfall comes from an unresolved V gene, and the cause of the rest is unknown. That table supplies the V and J calls and clone size; D and trimming were determined from the DNA. This sample lists fewer than 200,000 clones; roughly 93% were detected once. The top ten hold more than 0.065% of the sample.

The germline V gene (reference sequence) gives CDR1 as SGHNT and CDR2 as YYREEE. V is pared back by 1 base and J by 1 base, with 8 bases lying between the germline termini. Measured from the cysteine to the phenylalanine, the CDR3 is 14 residues long. The kept DNA is CDR3 alone, 42 bases in frame from the first base. This TCR was recovered from a woman in her 30s in good health. Specimen: naive CD4+ T cells sorted from blood. The cell subset or site label here, explained by the study, means: CD45RA+ positively selected. Recombination joined TRBV5-4 with TRBJ1-1; there is no confident call for the D gene. The CDR3 protein is CASSLKLSNTEAFF. The nucleotides are TGTGCCAGCAGCTTGAAACTTTCGAACACTGAAGCTTTCTTT.